The present TCR beta chain was sequenced within a study of blood T cell repertoires in COVID-19. Generated by immunoSEQ multiplex PCR, the TCRdb table keeps only in-frame clones and is missing some. The profile covers approximately 270,000 clones, with approximately 85% appearing a single time and under 2.5% taken by the ten largest. The sample comprised PBMCs or T cells enriched from blood (not recorded which). The receptor was derived from a woman aged 50 to 65 who had recovered from COVID-19.

CDR3 bases: TGTGCCACGGCCCGGACAGGGGGTGAAAAACTGTTTTTT. It encodes CATARTGGEKLFF. This chain connects TRBV11-2 to TRBJ1-4, with 10 bases aligning to TRBD1. Unmatched junction bases numbered 6, after V lost 10 bases and J lost 7 bases. Germline assignment: CDR1 SGHAT and CDR2 FQNNGV. The CDR3 is made up of 13 amino acids.